This TCR beta chain was sequenced during a study of cytomegalovirus exposure and HLA in healthy donors. The germline V and J ends were trimmed by 4 bases and 8 bases, with 9 bases remaining between them. The CDR3 length is 13 residues. Germline-derived CDR1 and CDR2 are LGHNA and YSLEER. PCR amplification relied on 60 Vbeta primers (plus 13 Jbeta primers). Generated by immunoSEQ multiplex PCR, the TCRdb table keeps only in-frame clones and is missing some. Here the sample spans roughly 200,000 clones, 80% being singletons. This rearrangement joins TRBV4-3 to TRBJ1-6; TRBD1 is a possible D gene (5 bases). The sequenced sample consisted of PBMCs. This receptor was taken from a boy aged 5-17 years in good health and CMV-seronegative. DNA of the CDR3: TGCGCCAGCAGCCGCGGGGGACATTCACCCCTCCACTTT. This gives the protein CASSRGGHSPLHF.